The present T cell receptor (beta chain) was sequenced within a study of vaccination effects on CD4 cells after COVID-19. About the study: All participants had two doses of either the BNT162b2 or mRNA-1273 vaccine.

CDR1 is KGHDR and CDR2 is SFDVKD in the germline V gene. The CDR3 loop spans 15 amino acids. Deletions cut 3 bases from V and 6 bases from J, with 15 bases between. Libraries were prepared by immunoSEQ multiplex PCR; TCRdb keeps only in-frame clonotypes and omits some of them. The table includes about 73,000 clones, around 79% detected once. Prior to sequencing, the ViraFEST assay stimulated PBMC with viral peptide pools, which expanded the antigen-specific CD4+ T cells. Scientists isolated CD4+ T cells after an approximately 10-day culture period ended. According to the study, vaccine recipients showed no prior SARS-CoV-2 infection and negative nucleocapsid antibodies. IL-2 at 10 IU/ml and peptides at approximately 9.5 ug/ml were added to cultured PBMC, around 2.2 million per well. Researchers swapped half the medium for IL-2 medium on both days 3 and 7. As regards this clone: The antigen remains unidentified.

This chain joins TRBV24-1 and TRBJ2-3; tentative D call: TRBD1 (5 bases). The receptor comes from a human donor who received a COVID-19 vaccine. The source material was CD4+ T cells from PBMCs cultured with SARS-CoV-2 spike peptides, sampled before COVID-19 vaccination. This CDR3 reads CATSDPKESGDTQYF. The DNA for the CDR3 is TGTGCCACCAGTGATCCCAAAGAATCAGGGGATACGCAGTATTTT.